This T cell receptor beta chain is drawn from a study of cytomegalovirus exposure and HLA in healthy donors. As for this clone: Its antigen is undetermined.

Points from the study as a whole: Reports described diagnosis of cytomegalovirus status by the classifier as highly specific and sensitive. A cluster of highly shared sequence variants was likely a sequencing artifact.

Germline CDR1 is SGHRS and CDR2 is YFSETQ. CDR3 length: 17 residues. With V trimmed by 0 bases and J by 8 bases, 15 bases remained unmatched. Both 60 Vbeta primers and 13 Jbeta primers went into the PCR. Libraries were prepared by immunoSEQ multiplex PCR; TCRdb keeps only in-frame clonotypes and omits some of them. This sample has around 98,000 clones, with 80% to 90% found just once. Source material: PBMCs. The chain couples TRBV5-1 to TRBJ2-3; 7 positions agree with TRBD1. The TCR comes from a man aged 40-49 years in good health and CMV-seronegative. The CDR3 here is CASSLASQGLLGLTQYF. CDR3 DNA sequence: TGCGCCAGCAGCTTGGCCTCACAGGGGCTCTTGGGGCTTACGCAGTATTTT.